This is a list of T cell receptor beta chains from one sample in a study of blood T cell repertoires in COVID-19. Libraries were prepared by immunoSEQ multiplex PCR; TCRdb keeps only in-frame clonotypes and omits some of them. The table records tens of thousands of clones, 85% to 90% of them present only once. Sequencing input: peripheral blood. The receptor source for this set is a man aged 45-65 years with acute or convalescent COVID-19. CDR3s include the opening cysteine and the closing phenylalanine or tryptophan. The order of the fields is J gene, V gene, clone size, D gene, CDR3 protein, CDR3 DNA. A D gene is named only where the DNA matches it firmly. Not every row has a clone size; where given, it reads once, few, many or a size class.

>TRBJ2-1|TRBV15|few|TRBD2
CATRQGLAGGPVFSYNEQFF
TGTGCCACCAGACAGGGACTAGCGGGAGGGCCGGTTTTCTCCTACAATGAGCAGTTCTTC
>TRBJ2-7|TRBV19|-|-
CASSIAPPGEQYF
TGTGCCAGTAGTATAGCGCCCCCGGGGGAGCAGTACTTC
>TRBJ1-5|TRBV7-2|-|TRBD1
CASSVYRGRQPQHF
TGTGCCAGCAGCGTTTACAGGGGGCGTCAGCCCCAGCATTTT
>TRBJ1-3|TRBV2|-|TRBD1
CASSLTTGVSGNTIYF
TGTGCCAGCAGCCTAACCACAGGGGTATCAGGAAACACCATATATTTT
>TRBJ2-6|TRBV21-1|-|-
CASSNRDAAVAGANVLTF
TGTGCCAGCAGCAACAGAGATGCCGCCGTAGCAGGGGCCAACGTCCTGACTTTC
>TRBJ2-7|TRBV7-3|-|-
CASSAGGVGRQYF
TGTGCCAGCAGCGCGGGCGGGGTAGGCAGGCAGTACTTC
>TRBJ1-1|TRBV10-3|few|-
CAISAPQENTEAFF
TGTGCCATCAGTGCTCCACAAGAGAACACTGAAGCTTTCTTT
>TRBJ1-3|TRBV11-2|-|TRBD1
CASSLRDREMYF
TGTGCCAGCAGCCTCCGGGACAGGGAGATGTATTTT
>TRBJ1-4|TRBV20-1|-|-
CSASPQGGNEKLFF
TGCAGTGCTAGTCCCCAGGGTGGTAATGAAAAACTGTTTTTT
>TRBJ2-5|TRBV11-3|-|-
CASTKEGAPRGTQYF
TGTGCCAGCACAAAGGAGGGGGCGCCTCGGGGGACCCAGTACTTC
>TRBJ1-2|TRBV28|-|-
CASRRPASYGYTF
TGTGCCAGCAGGCGTCCGGCTAGCTATGGCTACACCTTC
>TRBJ1-4|TRBV27|-|TRBD1
CASSRGTGYEKLFF
TGTGCCAGCAGTCGAGGGACAGGGTACGAAAAACTGTTTTTT
>TRBJ1-3|TRBV30|-|TRBD1
CAWSGTGPSGNTIYF
TGTGCCTGGAGTGGGACAGGGCCCTCTGGAAACACCATATATTTT
>TRBJ1-2|TRBV20-1|-|-
CSASNQFHGYTF
TGCAGTGCTAGTAACCAGTTTCATGGCTACACCTTC
>TRBJ2-3|TRBV18|-|-
CASSSRRDTDTQYF
TGTGCCAGCTCATCGCGGAGGGACACAGATACGCAGTATTTT
>TRBJ1-6|TRBV6-5|once|-
CASSLQGVHNSPLHF
TGTGCCAGCAGTCTACAGGGTGTCCATAATTCACCCCTCCACTTT
>TRBJ1-6|TRBV30|once|-
CAWSVSGVNSPLHF
TGTGCCTGGAGTGTTTCAGGGGTCAATTCACCCCTCCACTTT
>TRBJ1-2|TRBV30|-|-
CAWSVLLSYGYTF
TGTGCCTGGAGTGTACTTCTTTCCTATGGCTACACCTTC
>TRBJ2-2|TRBV20-1|-|-
CSASTDFNTGELFF
TGCAGTGCTAGTACGGACTTCAACACCGGGGAGCTGTTTTTT
>TRBJ2-1|TRBV5-1|few|TRBD2
CASSYPREVNEQFF
TGCGCCAGCAGCTACCCGCGGGAGGTCAATGAGCAGTTCTTC
>TRBJ2-3|TRBV2|-|TRBD2
CASKSLAGGSDTQYF
TGTGCCAGCAAGTCACTAGCGGGGGGGTCGGATACGCAGTATTTT
>TRBJ2-1|TRBV27|-|TRBD2
CASTFLTGGNEQFF
TGTGCCAGCACTTTCCTGACGGGGGGGAATGAGCAGTTCTTC
>TRBJ2-3|TRBV9|-|TRBD2
CASSGPSTSASTDTQYF
TGTGCCAGCAGCGGCCCTTCGACTAGCGCCAGCACAGATACGCAGTATTTT
>TRBJ1-2|TRBV2|once|-
CASRQGRDGYTF
TGTGCCAGCAGGCAGGGCAGGGATGGCTACACCTTC
>TRBJ2-3|TRBV10-3|-|-
CAITHASGADTQYF
TGTGCCATCACACATGCGTCCGGGGCAGATACGCAGTATTTT
>TRBJ1-5|TRBV7-3|-|TRBD1
CASSPHAGTGRGAQPQHF
TGTGCCAGCAGCCCCCACGCCGGGACAGGGAGAGGTGCTCAGCCCCAGCATTTT
>TRBJ2-7|TRBV28|-|-
CASRGQASGRSHEQYF
TGTGCCAGCAGAGGACAGGCCTCCGGGAGATCCCACGAGCAGTACTTC
>TRBJ2-7|TRBV29-1|-|-
CSVEGPTYEQYF
TGCAGCGTGGAGGGGCCAACCTACGAGCAGTACTTC
>TRBJ1-2|TRBV12-5|-|TRBD1
CASRKGTNRGPVYGYTF
TGTGCTAGCCGAAAGGGGACCAACAGGGGGCCGGTCTATGGCTACACCTTC
>TRBJ2-5|TRBV18|-|TRBD1
CASSPWDRGRTQYF
TGTGCCAGCTCCCCCTGGGACAGGGGCCGTACCCAGTACTTC